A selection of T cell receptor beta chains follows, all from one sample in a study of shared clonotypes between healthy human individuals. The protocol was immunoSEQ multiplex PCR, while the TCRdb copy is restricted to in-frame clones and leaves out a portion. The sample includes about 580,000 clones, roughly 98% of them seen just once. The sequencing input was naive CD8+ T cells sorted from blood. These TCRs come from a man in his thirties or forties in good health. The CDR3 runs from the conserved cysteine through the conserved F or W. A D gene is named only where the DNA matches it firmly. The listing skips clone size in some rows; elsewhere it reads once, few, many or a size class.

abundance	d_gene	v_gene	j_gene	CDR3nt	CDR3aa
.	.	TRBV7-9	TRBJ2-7	TGTGCCAGCAGCTCCGGGAAAGGGACCTATCCCTACGAGCAGTACTTC	CASSSGKGTYPYEQYF
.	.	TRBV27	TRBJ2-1	TGTGCCAGCAGCCGCGGCCCCGATGAGCAGTTCTTC	CASSRGPDEQFF
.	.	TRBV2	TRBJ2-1	TGTGCCAGCAGCAGGGGGGAGCCCACAGCCCACAATGAGCAGTTCTTC	CASSRGEPTAHNEQFF
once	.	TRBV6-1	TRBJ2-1	TGTGCCAGCCTCGATAGCGGTCTATCCTACAATGAGCAGTTCTTC	CASLDSGLSYNEQFF
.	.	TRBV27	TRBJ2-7	TGTGCCAGCAGTCCATTGGACAGCCTTTGGGAGCAGTACTTC	CASSPLDSLWEQYF
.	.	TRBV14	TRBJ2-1	TGTGCCAGCAGCCCCGAGGTCCCTGGATGGAAGCAGTTCTTC	CASSPEVPGWKQFF
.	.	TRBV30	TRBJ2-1	TGTGCCTGGAGTGTGGGGGTTGGCACCTACAATGAGCAGTTCTTC	CAWSVGVGTYNEQFF
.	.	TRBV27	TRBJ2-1	TGTGCCAGCAGTTTATGGGGCAATGAGCAGTTCTTC	CASSLWGNEQFF
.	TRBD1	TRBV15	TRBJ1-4	TGTGCCACCAGCAGCCCCGAACAGGGGGCGTGGGAAAAACTGTTTTTT	CATSSPEQGAWEKLFF
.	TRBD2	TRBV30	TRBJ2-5	TGTGCCTGGAGTCTAGCGGGAGGGCCAGGAGAGACCCAGTACTTC	CAWSLAGGPGETQYF
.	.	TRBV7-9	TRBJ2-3	TGTGCCAGCAGGTTGGGGCAAACAGATACGCAGTATTTT	CASRLGQTDTQYF
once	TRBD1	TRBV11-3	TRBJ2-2	TGTGCCAGCAGTGACAGGGCAGCGAACACCGGGGAGCTGTTTTTT	CASSDRAANTGELFF
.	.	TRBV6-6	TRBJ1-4	TGTGCCAGCAGCTTGACGGGGACCGGGGTTGTTGAAAAACTGTTTTTT	CASSLTGTGVVEKLFF
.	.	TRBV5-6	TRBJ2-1	TGTGCCAGCAGCTTGGACTCCCTAGGAGACGAGCAGTTCTTC	CASSLDSLGDEQFF
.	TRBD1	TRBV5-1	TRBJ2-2	TGCGCCAGCAGCGAAGGGACAGGGAACACCGGGGAGCTGTTTTTT	CASSEGTGNTGELFF
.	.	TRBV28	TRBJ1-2	TGTGCCAGCAGTCCCACTCCCTCGGGTTATGGCTACACCTTC	CASSPTPSGYGYTF
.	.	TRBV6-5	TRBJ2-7	TGTGCCAGCAGTATGATAGGTTACGAGCAGTACTTC	CASSMIGYEQYF
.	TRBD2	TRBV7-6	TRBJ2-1	TGTGCCAGCAGCCTCGGACTAGCGGGAGGCTGGCTTCTCTCGGCCAATGAGCAGTTCTTC	CASSLGLAGGWLLSANEQFF
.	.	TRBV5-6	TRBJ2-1	TGTGCCAGCAGCTTGGGGCTGGCATACAATGAGCAGTTCTTC	CASSLGLAYNEQFF
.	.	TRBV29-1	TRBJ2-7	TGCAGCGTTGGGACAGAACCCTCCTACGAGCAGTACTTC	CSVGTEPSYEQYF
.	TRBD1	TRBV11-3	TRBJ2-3	TGTGCCAGCAGACCAAGACAGGGGATTGGGACGCAGTATTTT	CASRPRQGIGTQYF
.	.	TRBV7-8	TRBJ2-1	TGTGCCAGCAGTCCCCTTGGACCACGTAGCTCCTACAATGAGCAGTTCTTC	CASSPLGPRSSYNEQFF
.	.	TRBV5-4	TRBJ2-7	TGTGCCAGCAGCTTCCAGTCCGTCGAGCAGTACTTC	CASSFQSVEQYF
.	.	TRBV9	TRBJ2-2	TGTGCCAGCAGCGTCGGGGGTCTGGCGGGCGGGGAGCTGTTTTTT	CASSVGGLAGGELFF
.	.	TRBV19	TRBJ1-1	TGTGCCAGTAGTGCTCCCGAGGGAGTAAACACTGAAGCTTTCTTT	CASSAPEGVNTEAFF
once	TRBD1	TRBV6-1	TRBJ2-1	TGTGCCAGCAGTAGACAGGGGGCCTACAATGAGCAGTTCTTC	CASSRQGAYNEQFF
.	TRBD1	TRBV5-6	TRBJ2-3	TGTGCCAGCAGCCAACCAACAGGGGGCTTCGGCACAGATACGCAGTATTTT	CASSQPTGGFGTDTQYF
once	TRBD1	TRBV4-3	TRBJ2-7	TGCGCCAGCAGCCAAGAACCCGGGACAGTCTCCTACGAGCAGTACTTC	CASSQEPGTVSYEQYF
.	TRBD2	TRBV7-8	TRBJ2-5	TGTGCCAGCAGCTTACTAGCGGGGGGGTGGGAGACCCAGTACTTC	CASSLLAGGWETQYF
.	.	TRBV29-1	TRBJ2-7	TGCAGCGTTCGCGACGGTTCCTACGAGCAGTACTTC	CSVRDGSYEQYF
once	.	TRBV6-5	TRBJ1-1	TGTGCCAGCACCCCCGGGGGGGCTTGGACTGAAGCTTTCTTT	CASTPGGAWTEAFF
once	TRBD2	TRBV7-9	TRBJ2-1	TGTGCCAGCAGCTCCTCTAGCGGAGAGCAGTTCTTC	CASSSSSGEQFF
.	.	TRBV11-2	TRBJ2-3	TGTGCCAGCAGCTTAGTTCTCGGGAGCACAGATACGCAGTATTTT	CASSLVLGSTDTQYF
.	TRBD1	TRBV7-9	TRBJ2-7	TGTGCCAGCAGACCCGGGACAGGAGGCGAGCAGTACTTC	CASRPGTGGEQYF
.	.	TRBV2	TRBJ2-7	TGTGCCAGCAGTGAAGCGGCTGGGAACTACGAGCAGTACTTC	CASSEAAGNYEQYF
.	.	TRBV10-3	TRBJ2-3	TGTGCCATCAGTGGGGGGTCAGATACGCAGTATTTT	CAISGGSDTQYF